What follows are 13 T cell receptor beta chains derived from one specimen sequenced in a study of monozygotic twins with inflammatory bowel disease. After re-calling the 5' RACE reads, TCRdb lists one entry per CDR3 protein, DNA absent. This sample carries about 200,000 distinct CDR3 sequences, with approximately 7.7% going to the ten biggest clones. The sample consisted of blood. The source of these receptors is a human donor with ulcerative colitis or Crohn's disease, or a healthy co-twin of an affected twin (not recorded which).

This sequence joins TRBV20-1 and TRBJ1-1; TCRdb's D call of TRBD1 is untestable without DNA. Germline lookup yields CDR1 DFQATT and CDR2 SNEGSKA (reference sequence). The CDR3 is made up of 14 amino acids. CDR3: CSAKTGGENTEAFF.

The CDR3 sequence: CASSLKYGQGLQPQHF. V and J are TRBV5-6 and TRBJ1-5; TCRdb proposes TRBD1, but this gene call is untestable without DNA. This CDR3 has 16 residues. CDR1 is SGHDT and CDR2 is YYEEEE in the germline V gene. The whole variable domain, filled in from reference TRBV5-6 and TRBJ1-5, reads DAGVTQSPTHLIKTRGQQVTLRCSPKSGHDTVSWYQQALGQGPQFIFQYYEEEERQRGNFPDRFSGHQFPNYSSELNVNALLLGDSALYLCASSLKYGQGLQPQHFGDGTRLSIL.

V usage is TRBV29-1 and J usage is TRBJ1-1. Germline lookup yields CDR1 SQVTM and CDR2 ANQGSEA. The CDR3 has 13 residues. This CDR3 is CSVEGTMNTEAFF.

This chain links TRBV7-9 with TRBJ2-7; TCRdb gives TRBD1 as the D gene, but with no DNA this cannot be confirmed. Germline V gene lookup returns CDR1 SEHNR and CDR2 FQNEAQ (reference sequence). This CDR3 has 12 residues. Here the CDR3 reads CASSLGQNEQYF.

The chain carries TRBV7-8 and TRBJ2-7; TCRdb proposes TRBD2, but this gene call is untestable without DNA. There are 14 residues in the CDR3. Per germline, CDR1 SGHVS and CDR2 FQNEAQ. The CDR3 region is CASSPTSWSYEQYF.

CDR3: CASSYSGVGANVLTF. The chain is built from TRBV6-5 and TRBJ2-6; TCRdb gives TRBD1 as the D gene, but with no DNA this cannot be confirmed. Germline lookup yields CDR1 MNHEY and CDR2 SVGAGI. CDR3 length equals 15 residues.

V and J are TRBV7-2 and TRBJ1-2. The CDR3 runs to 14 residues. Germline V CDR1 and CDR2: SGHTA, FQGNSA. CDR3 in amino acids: CASSPSTEFYGYTF.

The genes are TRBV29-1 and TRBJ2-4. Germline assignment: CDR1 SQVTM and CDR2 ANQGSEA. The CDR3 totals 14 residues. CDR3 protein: CSVVFVGGENIQYF.

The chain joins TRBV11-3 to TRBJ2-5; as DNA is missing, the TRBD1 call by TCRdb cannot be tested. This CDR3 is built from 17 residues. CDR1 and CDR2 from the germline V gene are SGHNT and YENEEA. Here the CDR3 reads CASSHLLWDPGQETQYF.

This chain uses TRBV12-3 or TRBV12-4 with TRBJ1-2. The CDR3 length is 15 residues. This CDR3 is CASSPHESVDYGYTF.

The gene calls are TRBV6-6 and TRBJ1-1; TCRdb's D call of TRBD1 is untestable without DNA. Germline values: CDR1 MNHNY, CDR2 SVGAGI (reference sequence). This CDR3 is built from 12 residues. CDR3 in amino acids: CASRGGNTEAFF.

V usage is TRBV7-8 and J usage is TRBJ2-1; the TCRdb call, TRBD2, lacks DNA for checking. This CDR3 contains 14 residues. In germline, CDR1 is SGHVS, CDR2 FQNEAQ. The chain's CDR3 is CASEKDYSYNEQFF.

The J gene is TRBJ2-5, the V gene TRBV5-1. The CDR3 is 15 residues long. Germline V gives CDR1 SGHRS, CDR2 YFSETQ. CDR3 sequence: CASSSSLAVYETQYF.